The 27 T cell receptor beta chains in this list originate from one sample, sequenced in a study of CD8+ T cells in alopecia areata (dated by TCRdb to 2016 to 2018). The library was generated by the immunoSEQ multiplex PCR assay. RNA was extracted from all samples and reverse transcribed into cDNA, which served as template for TCR sequencing. TCRdb provides this immuneACCESS table in a form limited to in-frame rearrangements. Some clones are lacking; in checked studies, under half of them reflect an unresolved V gene, and why the rest are absent is not known. In this sample the table shows roughly 200,000 clones, about three fifths of which occur a single time. The ten largest clones add up to around 12% of the sample. Reading the label with the study, this specimen's time point is: about 25 weeks on oral tofacitinib. Reading the label with the study, this specimen's treatment or condition is: oral pan-JAK inhibitor, 5-10 mg twice daily.

This sample comprised CD8+ T cells sorted from blood, obtained at week 24, from a patient treated with tofacitinib. The receptors were sampled from a human donor with alopecia areata.

The chain joins TRBV9 to TRBJ1-2; TRBD1 matches 7 bases. The ends lost 7 bases at V and 6 bases at J; junction bases unmatched: 6. The CDR3 has 12 amino acids. Germline V lookup: CDR1 SGDLS, CDR2 YYNGEE. CDR3 in amino acids: CASADRVDGYTF. CDR3 DNA sequence: TGTGCCAGCGCCGACAGGGTCGATGGCTACACCTTC. The full variable domain, completed using reference TRBV9 and TRBJ1-2, is DSGVTQTPKHLITATGQRVTLRCSPRSGDLSVYWYQQSLDQGLQFLIQYYNGEERAKGNILERFSAQQFPDLHSELNLSSLELGDSALYFCASADRVDGYTFGSGTRLTVV.

This clone showed up just a few times. The chain is built from TRBV7-2 and TRBJ1-3; the D gene is possibly TRBD1 (5 bases). Germline CDR1 is SGHTA and CDR2 is FQGNSA. The CDR3 runs 14 residues. Trimming removed 4 bases at V and 4 bases at J, with 11 bases between. The CDR3 DNA follows: TGTGCCAGCAGCTCGCTGGGGCTCGGAAACACCATATATTTT. Residues: CASSSLGLGNTIYF.

This sequence joins TRBV7-9 and TRBJ1-2; a weak D match, TRBD1 (5 bases). The germline V gene has CDR1 SEHNR and CDR2 FQNEAQ (reference sequence). CDR3 length: 14 amino acids. Deletions cut 0 bases from V and 4 bases from J, with 9 bases between. CDR3 loop: CASSLAGAAYGYTF. In DNA form, the CDR3 reads TGTGCCAGCAGCTTAGCCGGGGCCGCCTATGGCTACACCTTC.

V and J are TRBV7-6 and TRBJ2-7; perhaps TRBD1 as D (6 bases). V was shortened by 6 bases and J by 0 bases, with 15 bases between the two germline ends. Germline V lookup: CDR1 SGHVS, CDR2 FNYEAQ. This CDR3 comprises 15 residues. The CDR3 DNA reads as TGTGCCAGCAGTTCTACAGGGTCGAGCTCCTACGAGCAGTACTTC. Its translation is CASSSTGSSSYEQYF.

V usage is TRBV7-8 and J usage is TRBJ2-3; possibly TRBD2 for D (6 bases). The CDR3 extends over 15 amino acids. V shed 2 bases and J shed 6 bases, with 15 bases lying between them. The germline V gene has CDR1 SGHVS and CDR2 FQNEAQ. The CDR3 sequence is CASSLRLRGRDTQYF. In DNA, the CDR3 is TGTGCCAGCAGCTTACGGCTACGGGGGAGGGATACGCAGTATTTT.

The chain recombines TRBV30 with TRBJ1-3; D gene ambiguous. Germline CDR1 reads GTSNPN; CDR2 reads SVGIG (reference sequence). There are 13 residues in the CDR3. Trimming removed 1 base from V and 0 bases from J, with 4 bases in between. Here the CDR3 reads CAWSDSSGNTIYF. DNA for the CDR3: TGTGCCTGGAGTGACAGCTCTGGAAACACCATATATTTT. The full variable domain, in which reference TRBV30 and TRBJ1-3 provide the parts outside the CDR3, is SQTIHQWPATLVQPVGSPLSLECTVEGTSNPNLYWYRQAAGRGLQLLFYSVGIGQISSEVPQNLSASRPQDRQFILSSKKLLLSDSGFYLCAWSDSSGNTIYFGEGSWLTVV.

This chain uses TRBV29-1 with TRBJ1-2; 8 bases fit TRBD1. Germline V CDR1 and CDR2: SQVTM, ANQGSEA. J gave up 5 bases and V 4 bases, and 12 bases lay outside the gene matches. The CDR3 totals 15 residues. The CDR3 loop reads CSVVNGAGGYYGYTF. The CDR3 nucleotides read TGCAGCGTTGTGAATGGGGCAGGGGGCTATTATGGCTACACCTTC.

The rearrangement links TRBV5-4 to TRBJ1-1, with D uncertain. The CDR3 sequence is 12 residues long. Germline CDR1 reads SGHNT; CDR2 reads YYREEE (reference sequence). The germline V and J ends were trimmed by 2 bases and 3 bases, with 5 bases remaining between them. CDR3 nucleotides: TGTGCCAGCAGCTTTGGACACACTGAAGCTTTCTTT. Translated, it gives CASSFGHTEAFF.

Points on this clone: Within the sample, other DNA sequences also encode this same CDR3. The chain has TRBV4-1 and TRBJ1-1, with TRBD1 as a possible D gene (6 bases). The CDR3 runs 13 residues. V was shortened by 1 base and J by 4 bases, with 7 bases between the two germline ends. CDR1 MGHRA and CDR2 YSYEKL come from the germline V gene. DNA for the CDR3: TGCGCCAGCAGCCAAGTAGGGGGCACTGAAGCTTTCTTT. This sequence encodes CASSQVGGTEAFF.

This clone occurred once. The chain couples TRBV5-1 to TRBJ2-3, with no clear D. The germline V gene has CDR1 SGHRS and CDR2 YFSETQ. This CDR3 has 14 amino acids. Trimming pared 1 base from V and 6 bases from J, leaving 12 bases between. For the CDR3, the DNA is TGCGCCAGCAGCTTGAGGTCCGGCAGGGATACGCAGTATTTT. Translating gives CASSLRSGRDTQYF.

The chain has TRBV12-5 and TRBJ1-4, with TRBD1 matching over 10 bases. CDR3 size: 14 residues. The V gene's germline CDR1 is LGHNT and CDR2 FRNRAP. After removal of 6 bases from V and 8 bases from J, the junction contained 6 bases not matched to a gene. This chain's CDR3 is CASGSGTGDEKLFF. The CDR3 region has the DNA TGTGCTAGTGGCTCCGGGACAGGGGACGAAAAACTGTTTTTT. The entire variable domain, with the rest obtained from reference TRBV12-5 and TRBJ1-4, is as follows: DARVTQTPRHKVTEMGQEVTMRCQPILGHNTVFWYRQTMMQGLELLAYFRNRAPLDDSGMPKDRFSAEMPDATLATLKIQPSEPRDSAVYFCASGSGTGDEKLFFGSGTQLSVL.

This clone was seen ten or more times. The genes are TRBV7-9 and TRBJ1-6, with a weak D call TRBD1 (5 bases). The V end was cut by 4 bases, the J end by 9 bases, with 22 bases between. The germline gives CDR1 SEHNR, CDR2 FQNEAQ (reference sequence). The CDR3 has 17 residues. The CDR3 nucleotides are TGTGCCAGCAGCTCCCACGATCAGAAGGGGATGAGTTCACCCCTCCACTTT. Amino acid sequence: CASSSHDQKGMSSPLHF.

This clone was found a few times. The chain links TRBV5-6 to TRBJ2-7; 8 nucleotides match TRBD1. This CDR3 is built from 13 residues. Looked up from germline, CDR1 is SGHDT and CDR2 is YYEEEE. Trimming cost V 0 bases and J 6 bases; bases outside gene matches: 2. The CDR3 sequence: CASSLGQGSEQYF. As DNA, the CDR3 is TGTGCCAGCAGCTTGGGACAGGGGAGCGAGCAGTACTTC.

The chain links TRBV4-2 to TRBJ2-3, with TRBD1 matching 11 bases. CDR1 is LGHNA and CDR2 is YNFKEQ in the germline V gene. There are 16 residues in the CDR3. J was trimmed by 1 base and V by 4 bases; bases with no gene match: 4. CDR3 sequence reads: CASSRSDRGRTDTQYF. The CDR3 DNA reads TGTGCCAGCAGCCGCTCGGACAGGGGGCGCACAGATACGCAGTATTTT.

This clone was observed a few times. V usage is TRBV25-1 and J usage is TRBJ2-7; 8 nucleotides match TRBD1. The germline CDR1 and CDR2 sequences are MGHDK and SYGVNS. V lost 6 bases and J lost 3; bases outside the gene matches: 10. The CDR3 spans 15 residues. CDR3 residues: CASRAGQAENYEQYF. CDR3 nucleotides: TGTGCCAGCAGGGCGGGACAGGCCGAAAACTACGAGCAGTACTTC.

The gene calls are TRBV6-5 and TRBJ2-7, with D tentatively TRBD1 (6 bases). CDR1 is MNHEY, CDR2 SVGAGI, per germline. This CDR3 region has 13 residues. The V and J ends lost 4 bases and 0 bases respectively, with 7 bases between them. In DNA form, the CDR3 reads TGTGCCAGCAGTTCCAGGGGCTCCTACGAGCAGTACTTC. Translated: CASSSRGSYEQYF.

The chain joins TRBV2 to TRBJ1-3; 7 bases align to TRBD1. The CDR3 extends over 15 amino acids. Unmatched junction bases numbered 6, after V lost 7 bases and J lost 0 bases. Germline V gene data show CDR1 as SNHLY and CDR2 as FYNNEI. Here the CDR3 reads CASTRTGSSGNTIYF. The CDR3 DNA is TGTGCCAGCACTCGGACAGGCTCCTCTGGAAACACCATATATTTT.

The chain employs TRBV30 and TRBJ1-1; D unresolved. The CDR3 covers 13 residues. Germline V lookup: CDR1 GTSNPN, CDR2 SVGIG (reference sequence). V lost 0 bases and J lost 4, with 9 bases in between. CDR3 region: CAWSVSGITEAFF. The CDR3 DNA follows: TGTGCCTGGAGTGTATCCGGGATCACTGAAGCTTTCTTT. The variable domain in full, with the rest retrieved from reference TRBV30 and TRBJ1-1, is SQTIHQWPATLVQPVGSPLSLECTVEGTSNPNLYWYRQAAGRGLQLLFYSVGIGQISSEVPQNLSASRPQDRQFILSSKKLLLSDSGFYLCAWSVSGITEAFFGQGTRLTVV.

CDR3 sequence reads: CASSLGFGGNTEAFF. CDR3 in DNA: TGTGCCAGCAGCTTGGGGTTTGGGGGGAACACTGAAGCTTTCTTT. The chain joins TRBV5-6 to TRBJ1-1; maybe TRBD1 (5 bases). Between the trimmed V and J ends, which lost 0 bases and 1 base, there was a span of 10 bases. The CDR3 covers 15 residues. CDR1 is SGHDT, CDR2 YYEEEE, per germline. Complete variable domain (other parts from reference TRBV5-6 and TRBJ1-1): DAGVTQSPTHLIKTRGQQVTLRCSPKSGHDTVSWYQQALGQGPQFIFQYYEEEERQRGNFPDRFSGHQFPNYSSELNVNALLLGDSALYLCASSLGFGGNTEAFFGQGTRLTVV.

The rearrangement links TRBV29-1 to TRBJ2-3; 14 positions match TRBD2. The length of the CDR3 is 13 residues. Per the germline V gene, CDR1 is SQVTM and CDR2 is ANQGSEA. V shed 6 bases and J 6 bases; nucleotides not matched to a gene: 2. The CDR3 here is CSVGLAGEDTQYF. In DNA form, the CDR3 reads TGCAGCGTGGGACTAGCGGGGGAGGATACGCAGTATTTT.

This chain connects TRBV5-4 to TRBJ2-3, with TRBD2 as a possible D gene (7 bases). CDR1 is SGHNT and CDR2 is YYREEE in the germline V gene (reference sequence). Trimming cost V 5 bases and J 5 bases, with 21 bases left between them. The CDR3 extends over 16 amino acids. The CDR3 bases are TGTGCCAGCAGTAAGCACGGGGGGCCTAGGAAAGATACGCAGTATTTT. It specifies CASSKHGGPRKDTQYF.

V and J are TRBV29-1 and TRBJ2-1; D may be TRBD1 (6 bases). Germline CDR1 SQVTM, CDR2 ANQGSEA. Deletions cut 6 bases from V and 4 bases from J, with 22 bases between. The CDR3 length is 16 residues. CDR3 sequence reads: CSVVTITGRNYNEQFF. The CDR3 DNA follows: TGCAGCGTCGTAACAATTACAGGGAGAAATTACAATGAGCAGTTCTTC.

The chain recombines TRBV19 with TRBJ2-1; D is possibly TRBD1 or TRBD2 (5 bases each). The V gene lost 5 bases and the J gene lost 8 bases, with 22 bases spanning the gap. CDR1 LNHDA and CDR2 SQIVND come from the germline V gene (reference sequence). This CDR3 is built from 16 residues. The CDR3 DNA is TGTGCCAGTAGTGGGGACCCGGATAAGTATGGGGATGAGCAGTTCTTC. It is translated as CASSGDPDKYGDEQFF. Combining the CDR3 with reference TRBV19 and TRBJ2-1 gives the whole variable domain DGGITQSPKYLFRKEGQNVTLSCEQNLNHDAMYWYRQDPGQGLRLIYYSQIVNDFQKGDIAEGYSVSREKKESFPLTVTSAQKNPTAFYLCASSGDPDKYGDEQFFGPGTRLTVL.

The chain recombines TRBV20-1 with TRBJ2-7; D possibly corresponds to TRBD2 (5 bases). Germline CDR1 DFQATT, CDR2 SNEGSKA (reference sequence). CDR3 length: 11 residues. V was shortened by 3 bases and J by 6 bases, with 9 bases between the two germline ends. The CDR3 here is CSASYGGEQYF. CDR3 DNA: TGCAGTGCTAGTTACGGAGGCGAGCAGTACTTC.

Points on this clone: Other DNA variants within this sample encode the same CDR3. The genes are TRBV6-5 and TRBJ2-7, with 9 bases aligning to TRBD2. V gave up 0 bases and J gave up 4 bases; unmatched junction bases: 4. This CDR3 comprises 15 residues. The germline gives CDR1 MNHEY, CDR2 SVGAGI. CDR3 loop: CASSYSAGGSYEQYF. CDR3 nucleotide sequence: TGTGCCAGCAGTTACTCGGCGGGGGGGAGTTACGAGCAGTACTTC.

This clone appeared a few times. This rearrangement joins TRBV28 to TRBJ2-7; no reliable D call. Trimming shortened V by 3 bases and J by 0 bases, and 0 bases separated the two germline ends. The germline gives CDR1 MDHEN, CDR2 SYDVKM. The CDR3 totals 11 residues. CDR3 region: CASSFSYEQYF. CDR3 DNA: TGTGCCAGCAGTTTCTCCTACGAGCAGTACTTC.

The chain carries TRBV4-1 and TRBJ1-1; maybe TRBD1 (6 bases). Germline CDR1 MGHRA, CDR2 YSYEKL. Trimming pared 5 bases from V and 7 bases from J, leaving 14 bases between. This CDR3 region has 13 residues. In nucleotides, the CDR3 is TGCGCCAGCAGCTCAGCACAGGGTATTGAAGCTTTCTTT. Translated: CASSSAQGIEAFF.